This is a list of T cell receptor beta chains from one sample in a study of regulatory T cells in long-lasting Graves disease. Via MiXCR, TCRdb re-called the multiplex PCR reads, giving one row per CDR3 protein. The sample includes 600,000 to 650,000 distinct CDR3 sequences, 16% of them seen just once. The sample was also linked to a second study, of T cells in Graves' hyperthyroidism and ophthalmopathy.

Sequencing was performed on peripheral blood mononuclear cells (PBMCs), taken at new diagnosis, from a patient treated with antithyroid drugs. The receptors here all came from a woman aged 25-40 years with Graves disease. The CDR3 runs from the conserved cysteine through the conserved F or W. The order of the fields is D gene, V gene, clone size, J gene, CDR3 protein, CDR3 DNA. D genes are given only for firm matches. Clone sizes are given selectively: once, few, many, or a class where the clone is expanded.

NA	TRBV7-3	few	TRBJ1-2	CASSWGPFYGYTF	TGTGCCAGCAGCTGGGGACCCTTCTATGGCTACACCTTC
NA	TRBV28	many	TRBJ1-2	CASSLSSLPNGPSDGYTF	TGTGCCAGCAGTTTATCAAGTCTACCTAATGGCCCCAGTGATGGCTACACCTTC
NA	TRBV19	NA	TRBJ1-6	CASSMGDGDSPLHF	TGTGCCAGTAGTATGGGCGATGGGGATTCACCCCTCCACTTT
TRBD1	TRBV7-9	few	TRBJ1-6	CASSSFGTGNSPLHF	TGTGCCAGCAGCTCATTCGGGACAGGCAATTCACCCCTCCACTTT
TRBD2	TRBV27	few	TRBJ2-2	CATGTSGSSTGELFF	TGTGCCACCGGGACTAGCGGGAGCAGTACCGGGGAGCTGTTTTTT
NA	TRBV3-1	many	TRBJ1-1	CASSQFLRLDTEAFF	TGTGCCAGCAGCCAATTTTTAAGGCTTGACACTGAAGCTTTCTTT
NA	TRBV4-2	NA	TRBJ1-1	CASSQSPGSSENTEAFF	TGTGCCAGCAGCCAATCCCCTGGGTCAAGCGAGAACACTGAAGCTTTCTTT
NA	TRBV2	many	TRBJ1-1	CASKQTSNTEAFF	TGTGCCAGCAAACAGACCTCGAACACTGAAGCTTTCTTT
NA	TRBV6-1	many	TRBJ1-1	CASRLGVNTEAFF	TGTGCCAGCAGGCTGGGGGTGAACACTGAAGCTTTCTTT
NA	TRBV20-1	many	TRBJ1-1	CSASAPGGSEAFF	TGCAGTGCTAGTGCCCCGGGGGGCTCCGAAGCTTTCTTT